This TCR beta chain was captured by sequencing in a study of blood T cell repertoires in COVID-19. Study summary: From the United States, Italy and Spain came samples of acute and convalescent COVID-19. PBMCs, B-cell-depleted T cells, or T cells provided the cDNA or gDNA that made up the material.

The V gene lost 4 bases and the J gene lost 0 bases, with 10 bases spanning the gap. CDR3 length: 14 residues. The germline V gene encodes CDR1 SGHDT and CDR2 YYEEEE. Study processing details: The authors estimated nucleated cell counts from reference gene primer amplification. The table came from immunoSEQ multiplex PCR; TCRdb's copy has only in-frame clones and leaves some out. Clone size and V and J calls were adopted from that table, with D and trimming inferred from the DNA. The sample includes approximately 220,000 clones, 81% of them seen just once. This rearrangement joins TRBV5-6 to TRBJ1-1, with D perhaps TRBD1 (6 bases). This sequence was found in a woman older than 75 with acute or convalescent COVID-19. The sample taken for sequencing was peripheral blood. DNA of the CDR3: TGTGCCAGCAGCACGGGACACCTGAACACTGAAGCTTTCTTT. Amino acids: CASSTGHLNTEAFF.